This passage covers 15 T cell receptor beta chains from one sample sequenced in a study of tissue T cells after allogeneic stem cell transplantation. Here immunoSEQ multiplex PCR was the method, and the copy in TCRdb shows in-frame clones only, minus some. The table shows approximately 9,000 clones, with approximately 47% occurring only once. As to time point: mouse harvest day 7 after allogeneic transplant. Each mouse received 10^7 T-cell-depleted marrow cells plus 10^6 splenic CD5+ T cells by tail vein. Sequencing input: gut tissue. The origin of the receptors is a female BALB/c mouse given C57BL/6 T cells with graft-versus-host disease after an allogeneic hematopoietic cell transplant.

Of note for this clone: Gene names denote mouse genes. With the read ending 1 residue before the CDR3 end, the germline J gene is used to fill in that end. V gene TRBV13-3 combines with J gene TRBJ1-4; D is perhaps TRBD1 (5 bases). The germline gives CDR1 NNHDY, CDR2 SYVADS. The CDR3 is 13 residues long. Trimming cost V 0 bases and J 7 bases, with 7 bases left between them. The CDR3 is CASSDEGVERLFF. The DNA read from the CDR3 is TGTGCCAGCAGTGATGAAGGGGTCGAAAGATTATTT.

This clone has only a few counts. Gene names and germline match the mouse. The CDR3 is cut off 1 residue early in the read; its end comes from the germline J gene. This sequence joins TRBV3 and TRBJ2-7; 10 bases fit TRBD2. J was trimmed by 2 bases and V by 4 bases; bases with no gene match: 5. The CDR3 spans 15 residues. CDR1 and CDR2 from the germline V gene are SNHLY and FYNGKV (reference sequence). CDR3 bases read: TGTGCCAGCAGCTACGCTGGGGGGGCGCCCTATGAACAGTAC. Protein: CASSYAGGAPYEQY. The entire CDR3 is CASSYAGGAPYEQYF.

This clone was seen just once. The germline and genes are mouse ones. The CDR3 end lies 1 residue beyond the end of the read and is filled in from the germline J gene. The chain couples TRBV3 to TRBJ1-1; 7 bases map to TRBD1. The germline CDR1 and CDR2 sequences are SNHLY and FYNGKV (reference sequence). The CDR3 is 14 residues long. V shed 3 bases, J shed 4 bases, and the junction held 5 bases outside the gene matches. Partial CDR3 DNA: TGTGCCAGCAGCTTCATACAGGGGCCCACAGAAGTCTTC. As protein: CASSFIQGPTEVF. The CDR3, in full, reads CASSFIQGPTEVFF. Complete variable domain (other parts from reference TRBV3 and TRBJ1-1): GPKVLQIPSHQIIDMGQMVTLNCDPVSNHLYFYWYKQILGQQMEFLVNFYNGKVMEKSKLFKDQFSVERPDGSYFTLKIQPTALEDSAVYFCASSFIQGPTEVFFGKGTRLTVV.

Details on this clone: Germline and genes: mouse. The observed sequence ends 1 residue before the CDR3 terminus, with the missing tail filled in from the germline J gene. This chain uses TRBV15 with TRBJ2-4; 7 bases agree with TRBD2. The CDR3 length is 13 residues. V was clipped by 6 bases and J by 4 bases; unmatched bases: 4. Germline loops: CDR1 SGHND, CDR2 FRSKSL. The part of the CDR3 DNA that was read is TGTGCCAGCAGCCCTGGGGGAAAAAACACCTTGTAC. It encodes CASSPGGKNTLY. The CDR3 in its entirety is CASSPGGKNTLYF. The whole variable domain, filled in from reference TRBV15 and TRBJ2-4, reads DAGVTQTPRHEVAEKGQTIILKCEPVSGHNDLFWYRQTKIQGLELLSYFRSKSLMEDGGAFKDRFKAEMLNSSFSTLKIQPTEPKDSAVYLCASSPGGKNTLYFGAGTRLSVL.

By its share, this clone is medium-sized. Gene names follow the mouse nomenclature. The sequenced part of the CDR3 DNA is TGTGCCAGCAGTCTAACAGGGGCCTATGAACAGTAC. Its protein is CASSLTGAYEQY. The CDR3 in its entirety is CASSLTGAYEQYF. V gene TRBV26 combines with J gene TRBJ2-7, with TRBD1 matching over 7 bases. The CDR3 is cut off 1 residue early in the read; its end comes from the germline J gene. This CDR3 contains 13 residues. The ends lost 3 bases at V and 2 bases at J; junction bases unmatched: 1. Germline-derived CDR1 and CDR2 are KGHPV and FQNQEV (reference sequence).

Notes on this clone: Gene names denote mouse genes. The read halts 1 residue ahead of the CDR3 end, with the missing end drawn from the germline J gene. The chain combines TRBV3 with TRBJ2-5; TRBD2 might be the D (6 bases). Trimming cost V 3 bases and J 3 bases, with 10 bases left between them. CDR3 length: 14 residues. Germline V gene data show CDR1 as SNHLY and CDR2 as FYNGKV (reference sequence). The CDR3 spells CASSFTGRQDTQYF. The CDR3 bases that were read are TGTGCCAGCAGCTTTACTGGGAGGCAAGACACCCAGTAC.

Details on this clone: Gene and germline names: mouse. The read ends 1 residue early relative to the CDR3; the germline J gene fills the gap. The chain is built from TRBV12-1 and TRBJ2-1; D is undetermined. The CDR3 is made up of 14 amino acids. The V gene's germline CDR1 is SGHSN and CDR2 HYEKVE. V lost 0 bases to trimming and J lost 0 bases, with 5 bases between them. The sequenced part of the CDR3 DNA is TGTGCCAGCTCTCTCGCATATAACTATGCTGAGCAGTTC. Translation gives CASSLAYNYAEQF. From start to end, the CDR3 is CASSLAYNYAEQFF.

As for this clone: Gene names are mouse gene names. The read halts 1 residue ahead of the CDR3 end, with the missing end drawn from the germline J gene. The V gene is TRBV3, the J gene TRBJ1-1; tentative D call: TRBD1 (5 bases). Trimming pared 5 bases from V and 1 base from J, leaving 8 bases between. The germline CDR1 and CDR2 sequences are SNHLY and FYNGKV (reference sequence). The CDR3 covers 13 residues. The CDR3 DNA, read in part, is TGTGCCAGCAGCCCCCAGGGAAACACAGAAGTCTTC. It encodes CASSPQGNTEVF. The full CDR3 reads CASSPQGNTEVFF. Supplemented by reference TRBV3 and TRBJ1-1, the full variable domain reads GPKVLQIPSHQIIDMGQMVTLNCDPVSNHLYFYWYKQILGQQMEFLVNFYNGKVMEKSKLFKDQFSVERPDGSYFTLKIQPTALEDSAVYFCASSPQGNTEVFFGKGTRLTVV.

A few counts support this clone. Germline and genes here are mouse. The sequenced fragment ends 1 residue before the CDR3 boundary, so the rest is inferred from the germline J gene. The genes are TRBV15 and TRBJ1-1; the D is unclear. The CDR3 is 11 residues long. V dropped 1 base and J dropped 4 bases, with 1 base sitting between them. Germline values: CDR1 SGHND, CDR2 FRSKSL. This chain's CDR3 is CASSLGTEVFF. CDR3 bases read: TGTGCCAGCAGTTTAGGCACAGAAGTCTTC.

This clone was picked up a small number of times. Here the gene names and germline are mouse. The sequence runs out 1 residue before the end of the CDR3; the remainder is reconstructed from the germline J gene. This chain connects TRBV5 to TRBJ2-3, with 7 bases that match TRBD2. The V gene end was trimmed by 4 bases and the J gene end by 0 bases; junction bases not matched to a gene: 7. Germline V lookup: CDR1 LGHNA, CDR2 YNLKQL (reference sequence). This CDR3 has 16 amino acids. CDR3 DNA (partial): TGTGCCAGCAGCCCCCTCGGTGGGGGGAGTGCAGAAACGCTGTAT. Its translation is CASSPLGGGSAETLY. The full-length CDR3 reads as CASSPLGGGSAETLYF.

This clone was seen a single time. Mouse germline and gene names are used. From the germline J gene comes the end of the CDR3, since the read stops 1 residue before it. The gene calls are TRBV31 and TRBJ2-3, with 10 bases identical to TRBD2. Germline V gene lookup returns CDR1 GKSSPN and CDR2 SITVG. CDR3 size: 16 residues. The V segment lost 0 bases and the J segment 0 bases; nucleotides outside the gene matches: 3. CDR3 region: CAWSLGLGVSAETLYF. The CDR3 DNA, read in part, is TGTGCCTGGAGTCTTGGACTGGGGGTTAGTGCAGAAACGCTGTAT.

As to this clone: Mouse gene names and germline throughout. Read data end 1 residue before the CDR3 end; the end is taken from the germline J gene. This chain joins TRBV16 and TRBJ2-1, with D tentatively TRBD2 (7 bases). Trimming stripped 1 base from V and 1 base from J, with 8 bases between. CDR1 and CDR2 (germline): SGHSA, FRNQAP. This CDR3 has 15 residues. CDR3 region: CASSLAGGNYAEQFF. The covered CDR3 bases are TGTGCAAGCAGCTTAGCTGGGGGCAACTATGCTGAGCAGTTC.

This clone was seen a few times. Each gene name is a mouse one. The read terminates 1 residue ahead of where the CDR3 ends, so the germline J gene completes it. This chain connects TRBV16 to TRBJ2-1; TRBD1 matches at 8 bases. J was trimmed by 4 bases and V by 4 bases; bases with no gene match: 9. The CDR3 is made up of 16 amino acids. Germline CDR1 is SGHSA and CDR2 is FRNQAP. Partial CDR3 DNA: TGTGCAAGCAGCTCATTCGGGACAGGCCCTTATGCTGAGCAGTTC. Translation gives CASSSFGTGPYAEQF. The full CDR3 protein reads CASSSFGTGPYAEQFF.

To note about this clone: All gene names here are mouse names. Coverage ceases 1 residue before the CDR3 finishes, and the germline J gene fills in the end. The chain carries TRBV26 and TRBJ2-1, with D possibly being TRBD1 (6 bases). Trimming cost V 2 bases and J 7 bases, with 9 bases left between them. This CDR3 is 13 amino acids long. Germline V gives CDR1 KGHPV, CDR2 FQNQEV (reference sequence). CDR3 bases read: TGTGCCAGCAGTCTGACAGGGATCGCTGAGCAGTTC. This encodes CASSLTGIAEQF. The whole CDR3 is CASSLTGIAEQFF.

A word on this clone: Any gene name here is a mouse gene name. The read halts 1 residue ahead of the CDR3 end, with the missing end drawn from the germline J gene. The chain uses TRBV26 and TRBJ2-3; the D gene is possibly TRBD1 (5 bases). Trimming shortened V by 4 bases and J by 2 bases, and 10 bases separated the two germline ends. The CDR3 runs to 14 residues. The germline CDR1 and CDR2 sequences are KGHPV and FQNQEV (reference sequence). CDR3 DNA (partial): TGTGCCAGCAGTCCCCGGACAAATGCAGAAACGCTGTAT. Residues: CASSPRTNAETLY. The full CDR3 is CASSPRTNAETLYF.